This entry is about one T cell receptor beta chain. This entry comes from a study of identical twins. Germline lookup yields CDR1 DFQATT and CDR2 SNEGSKA (reference sequence). CDR3 size: 13 residues. V shed 6 bases and J shed 9 bases, with 15 bases lying between them. TCRdb called the 5' RACE reads again in MiXCR, with one record for every CDR3 protein. The sample yields approximately 630,000 distinct CDR3 sequences, around 7.4% seen once. The data were also submitted as part of a second study, on yellow fever vaccine responses in identical twins.

The TCR sequence derives from a woman in her late teens or twenties in good health. The chain employs TRBV20-1 and TRBJ1-6; D is possibly TRBD1 (5 bases). The specimen was PBMCs. In nucleotides, the CDR3 is TGCAGTGCCTGGGATAGGGGAGTTTCACCCCTCCACTTT. Its translation is CSAWDRGVSPLHF.